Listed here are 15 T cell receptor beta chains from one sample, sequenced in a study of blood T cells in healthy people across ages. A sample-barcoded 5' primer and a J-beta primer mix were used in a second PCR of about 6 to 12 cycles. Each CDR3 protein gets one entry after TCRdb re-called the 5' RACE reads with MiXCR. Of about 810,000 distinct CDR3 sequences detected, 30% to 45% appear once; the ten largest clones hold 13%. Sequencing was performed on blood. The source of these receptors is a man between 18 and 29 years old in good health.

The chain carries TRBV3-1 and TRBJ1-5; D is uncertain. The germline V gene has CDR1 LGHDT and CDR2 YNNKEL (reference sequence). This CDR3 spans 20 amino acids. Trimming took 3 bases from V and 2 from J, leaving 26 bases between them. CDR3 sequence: CASSHAEGEGKGVRNQPQHF. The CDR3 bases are TGTGCCAGCAGCCACGCCGAGGGTGAGGGAAAAGGTGTTCGCAATCAGCCCCAGCATTTT.

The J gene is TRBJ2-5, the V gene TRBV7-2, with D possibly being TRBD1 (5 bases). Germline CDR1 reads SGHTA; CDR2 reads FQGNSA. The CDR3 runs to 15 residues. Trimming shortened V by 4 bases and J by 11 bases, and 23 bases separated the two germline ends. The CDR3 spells CASSYRIGVHNEQYF. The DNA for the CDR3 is TGTGCCAGCAGCTACAGGATAGGGGTGCACAATGAGCAGTACTTC.

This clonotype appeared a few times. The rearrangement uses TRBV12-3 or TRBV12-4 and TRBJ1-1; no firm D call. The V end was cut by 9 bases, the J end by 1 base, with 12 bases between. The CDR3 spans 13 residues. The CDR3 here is CASRSRENTEAFF. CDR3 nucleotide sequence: TGTGCCAGTCGATCTAGGGAGAACACTGAAGCTTTCTTT.

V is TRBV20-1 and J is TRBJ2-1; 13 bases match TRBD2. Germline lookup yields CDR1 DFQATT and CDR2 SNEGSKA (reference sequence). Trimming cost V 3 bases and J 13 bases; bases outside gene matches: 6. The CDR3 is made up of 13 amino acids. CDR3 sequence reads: CSASPLAGGLQFF. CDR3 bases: TGCAGTGCTAGCCCACTAGCGGGGGGGCTTCAGTTCTTC.

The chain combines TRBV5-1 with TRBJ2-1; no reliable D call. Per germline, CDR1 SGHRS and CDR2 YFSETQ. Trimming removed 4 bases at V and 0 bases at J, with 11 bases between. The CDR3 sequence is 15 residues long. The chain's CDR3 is CASSATSSSYNEQFF. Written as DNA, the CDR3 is TGCGCCAGCAGCGCCACGAGTAGCTCCTACAATGAGCAGTTCTTC. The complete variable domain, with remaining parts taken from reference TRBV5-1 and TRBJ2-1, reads KAGVTQTPRYLIKTRGQQVTLSCSPISGHRSVSWYQQTPGQGLQFLFEYFSETQRNKGNFPGRFSGRQFSNSRSEMNVSTLELGDSALYLCASSATSSSYNEQFFGPGTRLTVL.

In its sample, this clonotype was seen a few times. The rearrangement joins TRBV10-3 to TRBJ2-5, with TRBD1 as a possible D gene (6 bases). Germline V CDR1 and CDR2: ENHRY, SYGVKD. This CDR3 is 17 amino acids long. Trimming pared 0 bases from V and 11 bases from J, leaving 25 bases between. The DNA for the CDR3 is TGTGCCATCAGTGAGTCGGGGGCAAGGGCTAGTGGAAATGAGCAGTACTTC. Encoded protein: CAISESGARASGNEQYF.

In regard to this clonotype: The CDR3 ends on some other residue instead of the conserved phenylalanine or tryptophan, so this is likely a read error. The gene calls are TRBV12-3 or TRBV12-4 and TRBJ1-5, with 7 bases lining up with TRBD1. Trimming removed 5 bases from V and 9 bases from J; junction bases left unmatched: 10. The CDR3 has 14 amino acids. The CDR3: CASSQGDIKGPQHL. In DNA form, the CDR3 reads TGTGCCAGCAGTCAGGGGGACATAAAAGGGCCCCAGCATCTT.

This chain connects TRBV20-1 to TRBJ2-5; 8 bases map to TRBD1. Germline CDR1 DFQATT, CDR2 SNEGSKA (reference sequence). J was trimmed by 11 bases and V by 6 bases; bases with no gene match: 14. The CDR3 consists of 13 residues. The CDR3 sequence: CSAGGQVLKEQYF. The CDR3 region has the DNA TGCAGTGCGGGGGGACAGGTTCTTAAGGAGCAGTACTTC.

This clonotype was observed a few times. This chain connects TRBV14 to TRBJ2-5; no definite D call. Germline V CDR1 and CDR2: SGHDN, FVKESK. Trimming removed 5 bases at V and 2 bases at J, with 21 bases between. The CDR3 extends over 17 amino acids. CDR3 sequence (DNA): TGTGCCAGCAGCAGGGTTGGGGTTTTTCACCATCAAGAGACCCAGTACTTC. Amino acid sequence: CASSRVGVFHHQETQYF.

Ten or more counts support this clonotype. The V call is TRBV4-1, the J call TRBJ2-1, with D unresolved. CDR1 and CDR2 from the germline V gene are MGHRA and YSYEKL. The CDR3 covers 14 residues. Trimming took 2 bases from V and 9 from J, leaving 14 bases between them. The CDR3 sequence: CASSQYVRGSEQFF. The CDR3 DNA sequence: TGCGCCAGCAGCCAATATGTCAGAGGCAGTGAGCAGTTCTTC.

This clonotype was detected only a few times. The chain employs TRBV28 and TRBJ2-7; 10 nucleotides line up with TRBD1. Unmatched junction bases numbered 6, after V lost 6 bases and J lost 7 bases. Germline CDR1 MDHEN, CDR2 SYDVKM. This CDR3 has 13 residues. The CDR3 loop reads CASRGGTGEEQYF. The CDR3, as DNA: TGTGCCAGCAGGGGAGGGACAGGGGAAGAGCAGTACTTC.

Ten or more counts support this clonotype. This CDR3 is CASRRDIINSPLHF. The CDR3 nucleotides are TGTGCCAGCAGAAGGGACATCATAAATTCACCCCTCCACTTT. The chain links TRBV27 to TRBJ1-6; D is perhaps TRBD1 (6 bases). The CDR3 has 14 residues. Looked up from germline, CDR1 is MNHEY and CDR2 is SMNVEV (reference sequence). V was trimmed by 6 bases and J by 7 bases, leaving 13 bases between them.

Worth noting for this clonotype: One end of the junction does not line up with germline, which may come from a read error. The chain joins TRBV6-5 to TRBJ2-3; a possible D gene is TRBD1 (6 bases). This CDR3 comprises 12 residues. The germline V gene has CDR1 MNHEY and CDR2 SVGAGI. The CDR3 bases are TGTGTCAGCAGGGGTTTGTCAGATACGCAGTATTTT. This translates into CVSRGLSDTQYF.

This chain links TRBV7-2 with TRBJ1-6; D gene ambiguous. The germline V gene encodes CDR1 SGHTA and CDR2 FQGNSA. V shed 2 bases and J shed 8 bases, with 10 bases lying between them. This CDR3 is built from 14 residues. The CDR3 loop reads CASSLNVLHSPLHF. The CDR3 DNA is TGTGCCAGCAGCTTAAATGTTCTGCATTCACCCCTCCACTTT.

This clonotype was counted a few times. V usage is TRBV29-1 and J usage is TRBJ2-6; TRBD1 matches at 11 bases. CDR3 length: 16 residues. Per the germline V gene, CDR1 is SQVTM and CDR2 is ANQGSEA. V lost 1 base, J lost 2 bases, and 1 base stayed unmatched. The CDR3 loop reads CSVEGDRGTGANVLTF. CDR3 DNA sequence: TGCAGCGTTGAAGGGGACAGGGGGACTGGGGCCAACGTCCTGACTTTC.